These T cell receptor beta chains were read from a single sample in a study of tumor-infiltrating lymphocytes in primary liver carcinoma. In TCRdb, the multiplex PCR reads were re-called with MiXCR into one record per CDR3 protein. The table has roughly 78,000 distinct CDR3 sequences, over 55% seen once. The specimen was liver tumor tissue from sampling region 4. The receptors here all came from a woman between 55 and 75 years old with primary liver carcinoma and hepatitis B virus infection. The CDR3 runs from the conserved cysteine through the conserved F or W. D genes are given only for firm matches. Some rows mark clone size as missing; the rest say once, few, many or name a class of expanded clone.

J gene: TRBJ1-5
D gene: NA
V gene: TRBV12-3/TRBV12-4
clone size: NA
CDR3 DNA: TGTGCCGGCAGTCGCCTGTCCGGCGGGGGACAGCCCCAGCATTTT
CDR3 protein: CAGSRLSGGGQPQHF

J gene: TRBJ2-3
D gene: NA
V gene: TRBV5-8
clone size: NA
CDR3 DNA: TGTGCCAGCAGCTTGGAACAGGAGGGCCGCACAGATACGCAGTATTTT
CDR3 protein: CASSLEQEGRTDTQYF

J gene: TRBJ2-4
D gene: NA
V gene: TRBV29-1
clone size: NA
CDR3 DNA: TGTAGCGCCGCGGACGATAAGTTAACCAAAAACATTCAGTACTTC
CDR3 protein: CSAADDKLTKNIQYF

J gene: TRBJ2-1
D gene: NA
V gene: TRBV12-3/TRBV12-4
clone size: NA
CDR3 DNA: TGTGCCAGCAGTTCCACTCCCGGATTAGCGGCGTCCTACAATGAGCAGTTCTTC
CDR3 protein: CASSSTPGLAASYNEQFF

J gene: TRBJ2-1
D gene: TRBD1
V gene: TRBV29-1
clone size: NA
CDR3 DNA: TGTAGCGTTGGGGGACAGTCCTCGGATGAGCAGCTCTTC
CDR3 protein: CSVGGQSSDEQLF

J gene: TRBJ2-7
D gene: NA
V gene: TRBV6-2/TRBV6-3
clone size: NA
CDR3 DNA: TGTGCCATCTGTTACGACCTCTCCTCGCTCTCCTACGAGCAGTACTTC
CDR3 protein: CAICYDLSSLSYEQYF

J gene: TRBJ2-2
D gene: NA
V gene: TRBV5-1
clone size: many
CDR3 DNA: TGCGCCAGCAGCTTGTTTGGAGCGAACACCGGGGAGCTGTTTTTT
CDR3 protein: CASSLFGANTGELFF

J gene: TRBJ2-1
D gene: TRBD2
V gene: TRBV11-3
clone size: NA
CDR3 DNA: TGCTCCAGCGGCTTAGGCGGGAGCACTAATGAGCAGTTCTTC
CDR3 protein: CSSGLGGSTNEQFF

J gene: TRBJ1-2
D gene: NA
V gene: TRBV12-3/TRBV12-4
clone size: few
CDR3 DNA: TGTGCCAGTAGTTTGAGAGCTTGGGACTACACCTTC
CDR3 protein: CASSLRAWDYTF

J gene: TRBJ2-1
D gene: NA
V gene: TRBV11-2
clone size: NA
CDR3 DNA: TGTGCCAGCAGCTTTACCCCATTGAGGAGCTCCTACAATGGACAATTCTTC
CDR3 protein: CASSFTPLRSSYNGQFF

J gene: TRBJ2-4
D gene: TRBD1
V gene: TRBV28
clone size: NA
CDR3 DNA: TGTGACAGCAGTTTCCTCGGGACAGAGCCAGCCAAAAACATTCAGTACTTC
CDR3 protein: CDSSFLGTEPAKNIQYF

J gene: TRBJ2-7
D gene: TRBD2
V gene: TRBV5-4
clone size: once
CDR3 DNA: TGTGCCAGCAGCGCGGGACTCGCGGGAGGTCGGACGCAGTACTTC
CDR3 protein: CASSAGLAGGRTQYF

J gene: TRBJ2-7
D gene: NA
V gene: TRBV11-2
clone size: once
CDR3 DNA: TGTGTCAGCAGCTCTCACCTGGGACATGTTTACGAGCAGTACTTC
CDR3 protein: CVSSSHLGHVYEQYF

J gene: TRBJ2-7
D gene: TRBD1
V gene: TRBV29-1
clone size: NA
CDR3 DNA: TGCAGCGTTGAACGGGTCTTGGCAGGGGGCTGCGAGCAGTACTTC
CDR3 protein: CSVERVLAGGCEQYF

J gene: TRBJ2-7
D gene: TRBD1
V gene: TRBV14
clone size: NA
CDR3 DNA: TGTGCCAGCAGTACAGGGGGCGACAACTCCTACGAGCAGTATTTC
CDR3 protein: CASSTGGDNSYEQYF

J gene: TRBJ2-7
D gene: TRBD2
V gene: TRBV13
clone size: many
CDR3 DNA: TGTGCCAGCAGGAAGCGGGAGGGGCGTAGATACGAGCAGTACTTC
CDR3 protein: CASRKREGRRYEQYF

J gene: TRBJ2-7
D gene: NA
V gene: TRBV11-2
clone size: NA
CDR3 DNA: TGTGCCAGCAGCTTAGATATCGTCATCTCCGATGTGTACTTC
CDR3 protein: CASSLDIVISDVYF

J gene: TRBJ2-3
D gene: TRBD2
V gene: TRBV6-1
clone size: NA
CDR3 DNA: TGTGCCAACCGTACCGAAATTGCGGGAGGGGATACGCAGTATTTT
CDR3 protein: CANRTEIAGGDTQYF

J gene: TRBJ1-3
D gene: NA
V gene: TRBV10-3
clone size: many
CDR3 DNA: TGTGCCATCAGTGACGCGTACTCTGGAAACACCATATATTTT
CDR3 protein: CAISDAYSGNTIYF

J gene: TRBJ2-7
D gene: NA
V gene: TRBV20-1
clone size: NA
CDR3 DNA: TGCAGTGCTAAGGGGGGCGGATACGAGCAGTACTTC
CDR3 protein: CSAKGGGYEQYF

J gene: TRBJ1-2
D gene: TRBD1
V gene: TRBV6-5
clone size: NA
CDR3 DNA: TGTGCCAACAGCAACAGGGGTGGCTACAACTTC
CDR3 protein: CANSNRGGYNF

J gene: TRBJ2-5
D gene: TRBD2
V gene: TRBV2
clone size: many
CDR3 DNA: TGTGCCAGCAGAGCAGCGGGAGGACGTAGATTAGGAGAGACCCAGTACTTC
CDR3 protein: CASRAAGGRRLGETQYF

J gene: TRBJ2-6
D gene: TRBD1
V gene: TRBV29-1
clone size: NA
CDR3 DNA: TGCAGTGTTAAGGGACAGGGTTCTTCTGGGGCCAGCGTCCTGACTTTC
CDR3 protein: CSVKGQGSSGASVLTF

J gene: TRBJ2-3
D gene: NA
V gene: TRBV6-1
clone size: NA
CDR3 DNA: TGTGCCAGAAGTCTGTTAGGGGATACGCAGTATTTT
CDR3 protein: CARSLLGDTQYF

J gene: TRBJ2-2
D gene: NA
V gene: TRBV19
clone size: few
CDR3 DNA: TGTGCCAGTAGTATAAGGGCTGGCGGCACCGGGGAGCTGTTTTTT
CDR3 protein: CASSIRAGGTGELFF

J gene: TRBJ2-7
D gene: NA
V gene: TRBV11-2
clone size: NA
CDR3 DNA: TGTGTCAGTAGCAGGACTGGCCCCCTCATCGAGCAGTACTTC
CDR3 protein: CVSSRTGPLIEQYF

J gene: TRBJ2-7
D gene: NA
V gene: TRBV5-4
clone size: NA
CDR3 DNA: TGTGCCAGCAGCTTGGCGACCGGGGCAGACTACGAACAGTACTTC
CDR3 protein: CASSLATGADYEQYF

J gene: TRBJ2-2
D gene: NA
V gene: TRBV6-5
clone size: NA
CDR3 DNA: TGTGCCAGCAGGGATGTGGATCGGGATACCGGGCAGCCGTTTTTT
CDR3 protein: CASRDVDRDTGQPFF

J gene: TRBJ2-1
D gene: NA
V gene: TRBV18
clone size: NA
CDR3 DNA: TGTGCCAGCTCACCTCAGGCTAGCACCAATGAGCAGTTCTTC
CDR3 protein: CASSPQASTNEQFF

J gene: TRBJ2-1
D gene: TRBD2
V gene: TRBV11-3
clone size: medium-sized
CDR3 DNA: TGTGCCAGCAGCTTAGTAGGCGGGAGGGCGGGTGAGCAGTTCTTC
CDR3 protein: CASSLVGGRAGEQFF

J gene: TRBJ2-3
D gene: NA
V gene: TRBV12-3/TRBV12-4
clone size: NA
CDR3 DNA: TGTGTCAGCAGTTTAGGACTCCAAGATACACAGTATTTT
CDR3 protein: CVSSLGLQDTQYF

J gene: TRBJ2-7
D gene: NA
V gene: TRBV11-2
clone size: once
CDR3 DNA: TGTGCCAGTAGCTACGGTGGGAGGACCTCGGGATGCGAGCAGTACTTC
CDR3 protein: CASSYGGRTSGCEQYF

J gene: TRBJ2-2
D gene: NA
V gene: TRBV28
clone size: NA
CDR3 DNA: TGTGCCAGCAGTTCTGTTTACCATAGGGCTGCCGGGGAGCTGTTTTTT
CDR3 protein: CASSSVYHRAAGELFF

J gene: TRBJ1-5
D gene: TRBD1
V gene: TRBV12-3/TRBV12-4
clone size: NA
CDR3 DNA: TGTGCCAACAGTCCTCCAGGGGGTAAGCCCCAGCATTTT
CDR3 protein: CANSPPGGKPQHF

J gene: TRBJ2-1
D gene: TRBD2
V gene: TRBV6-5
clone size: NA
CDR3 DNA: TGTGACAGCAGTTACCAGCCTAGCGGGAATTCCGTCGATGAGCAATTCTTC
CDR3 protein: CDSSYQPSGNSVDEQFF

J gene: TRBJ1-1
D gene: NA
V gene: TRBV6-6
clone size: NA
CDR3 DNA: TGTGCCAGCAATTTGCAGGGACTGACTGAAGCTTTCTTT
CDR3 protein: CASNLQGLTEAFF

J gene: TRBJ1-6
D gene: NA
V gene: TRBV30
clone size: NA
CDR3 DNA: TGTGCCTGGAGTGGGACAGAAGGTTATTCAGCCCTCCACTTT
CDR3 protein: CAWSGTEGYSALHF

J gene: TRBJ2-2
D gene: NA
V gene: TRBV12-3/TRBV12-4
clone size: NA
CDR3 DNA: TGTGCCAGCAGTTTTCGGGCTGGCGGGGAGTTGTTTTTT
CDR3 protein: CASSFRAGGELFF

J gene: TRBJ2-1
D gene: NA
V gene: TRBV7-9
clone size: many
CDR3 DNA: TGTGCCAGCAGCTTAATTAATTTTCGGGACATTTACCCTGAGCAGTTCTTC
CDR3 protein: CASSLINFRDIYPEQFF

J gene: TRBJ1-2
D gene: NA
V gene: TRBV5-4
clone size: many
CDR3 DNA: TGTGCCAGCAGCCAACCAGGACGGGGCAATGGCTACACCTTC
CDR3 protein: CASSQPGRGNGYTF

J gene: TRBJ2-6
D gene: NA
V gene: TRBV28
clone size: NA
CDR3 DNA: TGTGCCAGCAGACAACAACCGGAACAGGGTTTAATCCTTGGGGCCAACGTCCTGACTTTC
CDR3 protein: CASRQQPEQGLILGANVLTF

J gene: TRBJ2-3
D gene: NA
V gene: TRBV29-1
clone size: NA
CDR3 DNA: TGCAGCGTTGAAATCGAGGGGCGAGGCACAGATACGCAGTATTTT
CDR3 protein: CSVEIEGRGTDTQYF

J gene: TRBJ1-1
D gene: NA
V gene: TRBV5-1
clone size: many
CDR3 DNA: TGCGCCAGCAGCTTGGATAGGGCCACTGAAGCTTTCTTT
CDR3 protein: CASSLDRATEAFF

J gene: TRBJ1-1
D gene: NA
V gene: TRBV7-8
clone size: once
CDR3 DNA: TGTGCCAGCAGCCCCAGGGGAAAAGAGCATCTAACTGAAGCTTTCTTT
CDR3 protein: CASSPRGKEHLTEAFF

J gene: TRBJ2-3
D gene: NA
V gene: TRBV29-1
clone size: NA
CDR3 DNA: TGCAGCGTAGCCTATGGATCCGCAGATACGCAGTATTTT
CDR3 protein: CSVAYGSADTQYF

J gene: TRBJ1-2
D gene: NA
V gene: TRBV6-1
clone size: NA
CDR3 DNA: TGTGCTAGCAGTGAAGCGGGAAGGGCTTACACCTTC
CDR3 protein: CASSEAGRAYTF

J gene: TRBJ2-1
D gene: NA
V gene: TRBV6-5
clone size: NA
CDR3 DNA: TGTGGCAGCAGTTACGCCGGGACTTCCAATAAGCAGTTCTTC
CDR3 protein: CGSSYAGTSNKQFF

J gene: TRBJ2-7
D gene: TRBD2
V gene: TRBV11-2
clone size: once
CDR3 DNA: TGTGCCATCAGCCCCCCTTCAGGGACTAGCGAGCAGTATTTC
CDR3 protein: CAISPPSGTSEQYF